Listed below are T cell receptor beta chains from one sample, sequenced in a study of cytomegalovirus exposure and HLA in healthy donors. The protocol was immunoSEQ multiplex PCR, while the TCRdb copy is restricted to in-frame clones and leaves out a portion. The repertoire holds some 120,000 clones, with approximately 89% as singletons. Sequencing used PBMCs. The source of these receptors is a woman between 18 and 29 years old in good health and CMV-seronegative. Both conserved end residues are part of each CDR3. D genes are given only for firm matches. Some rows mark clone size as missing; the rest say once, few, many or name a class of expanded clone.

J | size | D | V | CDR3 | DNA
TRBJ2-7 | once | - | TRBV9 | CASSVGWGRTYEQYF | TGTGCCAGCAGCGTAGGGTGGGGCAGAACCTACGAGCAGTACTTC
TRBJ2-3 | - | TRBD2 | TRBV7-9 | CASSLRGDTSTDTQYF | TGTGCCAGCAGCTTGCGGGGGGACACGAGCACAGATACGCAGTATTTT
TRBJ2-7 | once | TRBD2 | TRBV11-2 | CASSLGGLGSSEQYF | TGTGCCAGCAGCTTAGGGGGACTAGGGAGCAGCGAGCAGTACTTC
TRBJ2-2 | - | - | TRBV7-9 | CASSTNREGTGELFF | TGTGCCAGCAGCACGAACAGGGAGGGCACCGGGGAGCTGTTTTTT
TRBJ2-1 | once | TRBD1 | TRBV7-7 | CASSLQGIYNEQFF | TGTGCCAGCAGCCTACAGGGGATTTACAATGAGCAGTTCTTC
TRBJ1-5 | once | TRBD1 | TRBV6-1 | CASSVLDREPQHF | TGTGCCAGCAGTGTTTTGGACAGGGAGCCCCAGCATTTT
TRBJ2-6 | - | - | TRBV2 | CASAKQGLSGANVLTF | TGTGCCAGCGCAAAACAGGGCCTCTCTGGGGCCAACGTCCTGACTTTC
TRBJ1-2 | - | TRBD1 | TRBV6-1 | CASTPGQVNYGYTF | TGTGCCAGCACCCCCGGACAGGTCAACTATGGCTACACCTTC
TRBJ2-3 | - | - | TRBV20-1 | CSASFSGTQYF | TGCAGTGCTAGTTTCTCGGGTACGCAGTATTTT
TRBJ2-1 | - | TRBD2 | TRBV5-4 | CASSKAGDRYNEQFF | TGTGCCAGCAGTAAGGCGGGAGACCGATACAATGAGCAGTTCTTC
TRBJ2-1 | - | TRBD2 | TRBV10-3 | CAISELASNEQFF | TGTGCCATCAGTGAACTAGCGTCCAATGAGCAGTTCTTC
TRBJ1-6 | - | - | TRBV30 | CAWSGGLGSPLHF | TGTGCCTGGAGTGGGGGGCTCGGGTCACCCCTCCACTTT
TRBJ2-3 | - | - | TRBV29-1 | CSVLAVSTDTQYF | TGCAGCGTGTTAGCGGTGAGCACAGATACGCAGTATTTT
TRBJ1-2 | - | TRBD1 | TRBV7-9 | CASSLDGTGAKGYTF | TGTGCCAGCAGCTTAGATGGGACAGGGGCAAAGGGCTACACCTTC
TRBJ2-7 | - | - | TRBV27 | CASSARNPYEQYF | TGTGCCAGCAGTGCCAGGAACCCATACGAGCAGTACTTC
TRBJ2-7 | once | TRBD1 | TRBV5-6 | CASSLAGTGGYEQYF | TGTGCCAGCAGCTTGGCCGGGACAGGGGGATACGAGCAGTACTTC
TRBJ2-3 | - | TRBD2 | TRBV7-8 | CASSSDGRATDTQYF | TGTGCCAGCAGCTCGGACGGGAGGGCCACAGATACGCAGTATTTT
TRBJ2-1 | - | TRBD2 | TRBV30 | CAWSEATSGRFYEQFF | TGTGCCTGGAGTGAAGCTACTAGCGGGAGATTCTATGAGCAGTTCTTC
TRBJ2-3 | - | - | TRBV4-3 | CASSQDLDSLTDTQYF | TGCGCCAGCAGCCAAGACTTGGACAGCCTCACAGATACGCAGTATTTT
TRBJ2-1 | - | TRBD2 | TRBV13 | CASSFRIAGGDGEQFF | TGTGCCAGCAGCTTCCGGATAGCGGGAGGTGATGGTGAGCAGTTCTTC
TRBJ2-1 | - | TRBD1 | TRBV10-3 | CAISPDRGNEQFF | TGTGCCATCAGTCCGGACAGGGGAAATGAGCAGTTCTTC
TRBJ2-1 | - | - | TRBV28 | CASSVRVLGGSNEQFF | TGTGCCAGCAGTGTTAGAGTACTAGGGGGAAGCAATGAGCAGTTCTTC
TRBJ1-2 | - | - | TRBV19 | CASSIWQGYGYTF | TGTGCCAGTAGTATCTGGCAGGGTTATGGCTACACCTTC
TRBJ1-2 | - | - | TRBV6-5 | CASRPTSHGYTF | TGTGCCAGCAGACCTACCTCCCATGGCTACACCTTC
TRBJ1-2 | - | TRBD1 | TRBV2 | CASRQGEEWGYTF | TGTGCCAGCCGGCAGGGGGAGGAGTGGGGCTACACCTTC
TRBJ2-1 | - | - | TRBV21-1 | CASSKGSGPTYNEQFF | TGTGCCAGCAGCAAAGGTAGTGGGCCGACCTACAATGAGCAGTTCTTC
TRBJ1-2 | - | TRBD1 | TRBV7-2 | CASSPKADRVAGYTF | TGTGCCAGCAGCCCTAAAGCCGACAGGGTGGCTGGCTACACCTTC
TRBJ2-7 | - | TRBD2 | TRBV28 | CASSPTSLSSYEQYF | TGTGCCAGCAGTCCGACTAGCCTTAGCTCCTACGAGCAGTACTTC
TRBJ1-4 | - | TRBD1 | TRBV7-6 | CASSLAPGQGLPTNEKLFF | TGTGCCAGCAGCTTAGCCCCGGGACAGGGGCTCCCAACTAATGAAAAACTGTTTTTT
TRBJ1-3 | - | - | TRBV5-6 | CASSLVREAGNTIYF | TGTGCCAGCAGCTTAGTAAGGGAGGCTGGAAACACCATATATTTT
TRBJ2-1 | - | TRBD2 | TRBV11-2 | CASSLQGLGDNEQFF | TGTGCCAGCAGCTTACAAGGACTAGGAGACAATGAGCAGTTCTTC
TRBJ1-2 | - | TRBD1 | TRBV29-1 | CSAPGQSLTF | TGCAGCGCCCCGGGACAGAGCTTAACCTTC